This T cell receptor beta chain appears in the sequencing data of a study of blood T cell repertoires in COVID-19. Study background: PBMCs, B-cell-depleted T cells, or T cells provided the cDNA or gDNA that made up the material.

In the original workflow: Nucleated cell number was recorded as an estimate derived from reference gene primer amplification. The table came from immunoSEQ multiplex PCR; TCRdb's copy has only in-frame clones and leaves some out. D and trimming come from the DNA, and the V and J calls and clone size come from that table. Of 150,000 to 200,000 clones in the sample, roughly 80% were seen once. This clone was detected a few times. CDR3 length equals 15 residues. J gave up 4 bases and V 5 bases, and 6 bases lay outside the gene matches. Germline V gene sequence: CDR1 SGHRS, CDR2 YFSETQ. Sequencing used peripheral blood. The chain has TRBV5-1 and TRBJ2-3; 11 bases are a match to TRBD2. The receptor was isolated from a man between 65 and 80 years old with acute or convalescent COVID-19. The CDR3 sequence is CASRPTSGASDTQYF. CDR3 nucleotides: TGCGCCAGCAGGCCGACTAGCGGGGCTTCAGATACGCAGTATTTT. The whole variable domain, remainder taken from reference TRBV5-1 and TRBJ2-3, is KAGVTQTPRYLIKTRGQQVTLSCSPISGHRSVSWYQQTPGQGLQFLFEYFSETQRNKGNFPGRFSGRQFSNSRSEMNVSTLELGDSALYLCASRPTSGASDTQYFGPGTRLTVL.